The 10 T cell receptor beta chains given below trace back to one sample, sequenced in a study of T cell responses to AZD1222 COVID-19 vaccine. Data came from immunoSEQ multiplex PCR; TCRdb stores just in-frame clones and leaves some out. The repertoire consists of fewer than 100,000 clones, with around 88% occurring once and the leading ten covering 11%. The sequenced sample was peripheral blood, obtained 28 days after the second AZD1222 dose. The source is an adult who received the AZD1222 COVID-19 vaccine.

This clone was seen only once. V is TRBV7-3 and J is TRBJ2-1; no definite D call. The V gene's germline CDR1 is SGHTA and CDR2 FQGTGA. V lost 5 bases, J lost 7 bases, and 12 bases lay in between. CDR3 length: 13 residues. DNA of the CDR3: TGTGCCAGCAGCCAAATCGGCCTTAATGAGCAGTTCTTC. Its protein product is CASSQIGLNEQFF.

The rearrangement uses TRBV11-3 and TRBJ1-4; tentative D call: TRBD1 (6 bases). Germline loops: CDR1 SGHNT, CDR2 YENEEA. The CDR3 covers 14 residues. V lost 6 bases to trimming and J lost 8 bases, with 16 bases between them. CDR3 region: CASSKGGDDEKLFF. DNA for the CDR3: TGTGCCAGCAGTAAAGGGGGGGACGACGAAAAACTGTTTTTT.

The chain is built from TRBV7-8 and TRBJ2-2; no reliable D call. The V gene lost 4 bases and the J gene lost 0 bases, with 9 bases spanning the gap. The CDR3 totals 15 residues. Germline V lookup: CDR1 SGHVS, CDR2 FQNEAQ. CDR3: CASSSQNTNTGELFF. The CDR3 DNA follows: TGTGCCAGCAGCTCACAAAACACGAACACCGGGGAGCTGTTTTTT.

CDR3 DNA: TGTGCCAGCATACTCCGACGGGACAGGGCGTGTATAGGGAGTTACGAGCAGTACTTC. Its translation is CASILRRDRACIGSYEQYF. The chain uses TRBV6-7 and TRBJ2-7; TRBD1 matches 9 bases. TRBV6-7 is treated as an ORF (open reading frame) with a function not yet certain. The CDR3 sequence is 19 residues long. V was clipped by 7 bases and J by 4 bases; unmatched bases: 23.

The chain has TRBV5-5 and TRBJ1-1, with D possibly matching TRBD1 (5 bases). The germline CDR1 and CDR2 sequences are SGHKS and YYEKEE (reference sequence). CDR3 length: 15 amino acids. The ends were cut back, 3 bases at V and 4 bases at J, with 16 bases in the middle. CDR3 amino acids: CASSWDWGPSTEAFF. In DNA, the CDR3 is TGTGCCAGCAGCTGGGACTGGGGCCCCAGCACTGAAGCTTTCTTT. Supplemented by reference TRBV5-5 and TRBJ1-1, the full variable domain reads DAGVTQSPTHLIKTRGQQVTLRCSPISGHKSVSWYQQVLGQGPQFIFQYYEKEERGRGNFPDRFSARQFPNYSSELNVNALLLGDSALYLCASSWDWGPSTEAFFGQGTRLTVV.

The CDR3 DNA sequence: TGTGCCAGCAGCTTAATCAGGGGAAGCGGTAACATTCAGTACTTC. Translating it yields CASSLIRGSGNIQYF. This chain uses TRBV6-5 with TRBJ2-4; TRBD1 is a possible D gene (6 bases). V was cut by 6 bases and J by 7 bases, with 19 bases left in between. Germline CDR1 MNHEY, CDR2 SVGAGI. CDR3 length: 15 amino acids.

V gene TRBV6-5 combines with J gene TRBJ1-2; 8 nucleotides align to TRBD1. The V segment lost 6 bases and the J segment 0 bases; nucleotides outside the gene matches: 3. The CDR3 covers 14 residues. Germline CDR1 MNHEY, CDR2 SVGAGI. The CDR3 loop reads CASRTGQANYGYTF. CDR3 nucleotide sequence: TGTGCCAGCAGGACGGGACAGGCTAACTATGGCTACACCTTC.

The chain's CDR3 is CASSPGSSYNSPLHF. CDR3 sequence (DNA): TGTGCCAGCAGTCCGGGGAGCTCCTATAATTCACCCCTCCACTTT. The chain couples TRBV6-5 to TRBJ1-6; the D is unclear. From germline, CDR1 is MNHEY and CDR2 SVGAGI. CDR3 length: 15 amino acids. V shed 5 bases and J shed 0 bases, with 8 bases lying between them.

This clone was observed a handful of times. The rearrangement joins TRBV19 to TRBJ1-5; a weak D match, TRBD1 (6 bases). V gave up 5 bases and J gave up 6 bases, with 14 bases separating them. Germline V gene sequence: CDR1 LNHDA, CDR2 SQIVND (reference sequence). The CDR3 runs to 14 residues. The CDR3, as DNA: TGTGCCAGTAGTGCCGACAGGTGGGGTCAGCCCCAGCATTTT. Its translation: CASSADRWGQPQHF.

This clone was counted between two and nine times. The V call is TRBV5-1, the J call TRBJ1-1, with 8 positions matching TRBD1. The junction had 11 bases not matched to a gene; V was cut back by 4 bases and J by 0 bases. The CDR3 is 17 residues long. Per germline, CDR1 SGHRS and CDR2 YFSETQ. The CDR3: CASSGTDRDIVNTEAFF. The DNA of the CDR3 is TGCGCCAGCAGCGGCACGGACAGGGATATCGTGAACACTGAAGCTTTCTTT.